A single sample is the source of the 8 T cell receptor beta chains below, sequenced in a study of CD8 T cells in ankylosing spondylitis. MiXCR, applied by TCRdb to the 5' RACE reads, yields one record per CDR3 protein. The sample holds about 800,000 distinct CDR3 sequences, 10% to 15% seen once. Their target antigens are unknown. Study results and caveats: Typical of ankylosing spondylitis blood, it appeared, was a TCR beta motif of under 10 highly homologous variants.

Sequencing was carried out using blood, either unsorted or a sorted T cell fraction (not recorded which). The receptors stem from a male donor with ankylosing spondylitis.

This clonotype was observed a few times. V gene TRBV7-9 combines with J gene TRBJ2-3; possible D gene TRBD2, 6 bases. With 4 bases removed from V and 0 bases from J, the gap between germline ends came to 11 bases. From germline, CDR1 is SEHNR and CDR2 FQNEAQ (reference sequence). The CDR3 totals 15 residues. The CDR3 sequence is CASSSGTVSTDTQYF. The DNA of the CDR3 is TGTGCCAGCAGCTCCGGGACTGTTAGCACAGATACGCAGTATTTT.

Only a few counts were recorded for this clonotype. The CDR3 sequence is CSASGVGDIQYF. CDR3 bases: TGCAGTGCTAGTGGCGTTGGGGACATTCAGTACTTC. The chain links TRBV20-1 to TRBJ2-4; D call uncertain. CDR3 size: 12 residues. Germline CDR1 is DFQATT and CDR2 is SNEGSKA (reference sequence). With 3 bases removed from V and 8 bases from J, the gap between germline ends came to 11 bases.

This rearrangement joins TRBV11-3 to TRBJ2-3, with 13 bases that match TRBD2. The length of the CDR3 is 16 residues. V lost 4 bases, J lost 2 bases, and 3 bases stayed unmatched. Germline lookup yields CDR1 SGHNT and CDR2 YENEEA. The CDR3: CASSSGTSGITDTQYF. The CDR3 nucleotides read TGTGCCAGCAGCTCGGGGACTAGCGGGATCACAGATACGCAGTATTTT.

This clonotype was seen more than once but under ten times. V usage is TRBV6-1 and J usage is TRBJ2-5, with TRBD1 matching over 7 bases. The V gene's germline CDR1 is MNHNS and CDR2 SASEGT. With V trimmed by 10 bases and J by 5 bases, 10 bases remained unmatched. This CDR3 has 13 amino acids. CDR3 bases: TGTGCCACCTCCCTGACAGGGTTGGAGACCCAGTACTTC. This gives the protein CATSLTGLETQYF.

The chain combines TRBV28 with TRBJ1-1; TRBD1 is a possible D gene (5 bases). Deletions cut 3 bases from V and 11 bases from J, with 13 bases between. The CDR3 is made up of 12 amino acids. Germline V lookup: CDR1 MDHEN, CDR2 SYDVKM. The CDR3 sequence is CASSFRRGAAFF. CDR3 bases: TGTGCCAGCAGTTTTCGGAGGGGCGCCGCTTTCTTT.

The V and J genes are TRBV18 and TRBJ2-1; 9 bases match TRBD2. V shed 3 bases and J 3 bases; nucleotides not matched to a gene: 6. The germline CDR1 and CDR2 sequences are KGHSH and LQKENI. The CDR3 is 16 residues long. In nucleotides, the CDR3 is TGTGCCAGCTCACCCTCGACTAGCGGAAACTACAATGAGCAGTTCTTC. It specifies CASSPSTSGNYNEQFF.

This chain joins TRBV6-1 and TRBJ1-1; D call uncertain. Germline CDR1 is MNHNS and CDR2 is SASEGT. The V end was cut by 1 base, the J end by 2 bases, with 14 bases between. The CDR3 totals 16 residues. CDR3 sequence (DNA): TGTGCCAGCAGTGAAGATTCCGTGAGATTCAACACTGAAGCTTTCTTT. Translating it yields CASSEDSVRFNTEAFF.

This clonotype was counted a few times. The chain employs TRBV20-1 and TRBJ2-5; either TRBD1 or TRBD2 may supply D (5 bases each). The CDR3 is made up of 14 amino acids. Germline V gives CDR1 DFQATT, CDR2 SNEGSKA (reference sequence). The germline V and J ends were trimmed by 3 bases and 5 bases, with 16 bases remaining between them. The CDR3 bases are TGCAGTGCTAGGTTCGGGGCCAAAGGCGAGACCCAGTACTTC. Encoded protein: CSARFGAKGETQYF.